These T cell receptor beta chains were read from a single sample in a study of T-cell memory formation after mild COVID-19. MiXCR, run by TCRdb on the 5' RACE reads, gives a single entry per CDR3 protein. The repertoire holds approximately 390,000 distinct CDR3 sequences, with 15% to 20% as singletons. The sequenced material came from PBMCs or a T cell subset sorted from them (not recorded which). These receptors were obtained from a man between 18 and 29 years old who had mild COVID-19 (a few samples of this study predate the infection). Cell type and time point are not known. Each CDR3 is given with its conserved first and last residue. Each record gives: clone size, D gene, V gene, J gene, CDR3 protein, CDR3 DNA. A D gene is named only where the DNA matches it firmly. Clone size, where shown, is once, few, many, or a class for clones that have expanded.

NA	NA	TRBV20-1	TRBJ2-3	CSVQSGASTDTQYF	TGCAGTGTCCAAAGCGGTGCTAGCACAGATACGCAGTATTTT
NA	TRBD2	TRBV20-1	TRBJ2-7	CSAGGTSGGEGQYF	TGCAGTGCCGGGGGGACTAGCGGAGGAGAGGGGCAGTACTTC
NA	NA	TRBV6-5	TRBJ2-3	CASSYLTDSTDTQYF	TGTGCCAGCAGTTACCTGACGGACAGCACAGATACGCAGTATTTT
few	NA	TRBV18	TRBJ1-1	CASSTPAEAFF	TGTGCCAGCTCAACCCCCGCTGAAGCTTTCTTT
few	NA	TRBV7-3	TRBJ2-2	CASSQNSGTGELFF	TGTGCCAGCAGTCAAAATAGTGGCACCGGGGAGCTGTTTTTT
NA	NA	TRBV12-3/TRBV12-4	TRBJ2-3	CATRGAGTDTQYF	TGTGCCACTAGGGGGGCGGGGACAGATACGCAGTATTTT
NA	NA	TRBV7-9	TRBJ2-7	CASSLVGGYYEQYF	TGTGCCAGCAGCTTAGTCGGCGGATACTACGAGCAGTACTTC
NA	NA	TRBV2	TRBJ2-1	CASSRPPSRNEQFF	TGTGCCAGCAGTAGACCCCCGAGCCGAAATGAGCAGTTCTTC
NA	TRBD2	TRBV11-2	TRBJ2-1	CASSIRPGTSGGNNEQFF	TGTGCCAGCAGCATTCGACCCGGGACTAGCGGGGGTAACAATGAGCAGTTCTTC
NA	NA	TRBV7-9	TRBJ1-2	CASSPGLLYGYTF	TGTGCCAGCAGCCCCGGCCTTCTCTATGGCTACACCTTC
few	TRBD2	TRBV27	TRBJ2-4	CASSLILAGGPSIQYF	TGTGCCAGCAGTTTAATTCTAGCGGGGGGGCCCAGCATTCAGTACTTC
NA	NA	TRBV7-2	TRBJ1-2	CASRGRGLYGYTF	TGTGCCAGCAGGGGAAGGGGACTCTATGGCTACACCTTC
few	NA	TRBV9	TRBJ2-1	CASSEGGGSYNEQFF	TGTGCCAGCTCCGAGGGGGGCGGCTCCTACAATGAGCAGTTCTTC
many	NA	TRBV5-1	TRBJ2-3	CASSLGSSGKSADTQYF	TGCGCCAGCAGCTTGGGGTCATCGGGGAAATCTGCAGATACGCAGTATTTT
many	TRBD1	TRBV7-6	TRBJ2-1	CASLPGQAHNEQFF	TGTGCCAGCCTCCCGGGACAGGCCCACAATGAGCAGTTCTTC
NA	NA	TRBV5-1	TRBJ2-3	CPSSFRPADTQYF	TGCCCCAGCAGCTTCCGGCCCGCGGATACGCAGTATTTT
NA	TRBD2	TRBV12-3/TRBV12-4	TRBJ2-1	CASSFGAGYNEQFF	TGTGCCAGCAGTTTTGGAGCGGGGTACAATGAGCAGTTCTTC
NA	TRBD1	TRBV5-1	TRBJ2-7	CASSKDRGYEQYF	TGCGCCAGCAGTAAGGACAGGGGATACGAGCAGTACTTC
few	TRBD1	TRBV3-1	TRBJ2-1	CASSLGTGAYNEQFF	TGTGCCAGCAGCCTGGGGACAGGGGCCTACAATGAGCAGTTCTTC
few	NA	TRBV4-2	TRBJ2-1	CASSQGGDNEQFF	TGTGCCAGCAGCCAAGGAGGGGACAATGAGCAGTTCTTC
NA	TRBD1	TRBV7-9	TRBJ1-1	CASSVDRVGEAFF	TGTGCCAGCAGCGTGGACAGGGTTGGTGAAGCTTTCTTT
NA	TRBD1	TRBV5-5	TRBJ1-5	CASSPRTGFNQPQHF	TGTGCCAGCAGCCCACGGACAGGTTTTAATCAGCCCCAGCATTTT
NA	NA	TRBV5-1	TRBJ1-1	CASSLQGLGVTEAFF	TGCGCCAGCAGCTTGCAGGGCCTGGGGGTTACTGAAGCTTTCTTT
few	NA	TRBV7-2	TRBJ1-1	CASSFRQADEAFF	TGTGCCAGCAGCTTTCGACAGGCCGACGAAGCTTTCTTT
few	NA	TRBV5-1	TRBJ1-6	CASSPGTTGSYNSPLHF	TGCGCCAGCAGCCCAGGGACAACGGGCTCCTATAATTCACCCCTCCACTTT
few	NA	TRBV29-1	TRBJ1-2	CSVEDWTDYGYTF	TGCAGCGTTGAAGATTGGACAGACTATGGCTACACCTTC
NA	TRBD1	TRBV20-1	TRBJ1-2	CSAQTGVQGYTF	TGCAGTGCTCAAACAGGGGTTCAGGGCTACACCTTC
NA	NA	TRBV7-2	TRBJ2-3	CASLARTDTQYF	TGTGCCTCATTAGCGCGCACAGATACGCAGTATTTT
NA	TRBD1	TRBV12-3/TRBV12-4	TRBJ1-2	CASSYLGQGRFYTF	TGTGCCAGCAGTTACCTTGGACAGGGGCGCTTCTACACCTTC
NA	NA	TRBV9	TRBJ2-1	CASSRAGNEQFF	TGTGCCAGCAGCAGAGCCGGGAATGAGCAGTTCTTC
NA	NA	TRBV7-2	TRBJ2-5	CASSSDGFKGTQYF	TGTGCCAGCAGCTCCGATGGCTTTAAGGGGACCCAGTACTTC
NA	NA	TRBV7-2	TRBJ2-2	CASSSTAGYAGELFF	TGTGCCAGCAGCTCAACGGCGGGGTACGCCGGGGAGCTGTTTTTT
NA	NA	TRBV30	TRBJ2-1	CAWSRGRLEFF	TGTGCCTGGAGTAGGGGCCGACTTGAGTTCTTC
few	TRBD1	TRBV11-1	TRBJ2-7	CASSHRDRVEQYF	TGTGCCAGCAGCCACCGGGACAGGGTCGAGCAGTACTTC
NA	NA	TRBV20-1	TRBJ2-1	CSATREEQFF	TGCAGTGCTACTAGAGAGGAGCAGTTCTTC
NA	NA	TRBV4-3	TRBJ2-2	CASSQDRWTGELFF	TGCGCCAGCAGCCAAGATAGGTGGACCGGGGAGCTGTTTTTT
NA	NA	TRBV27	TRBJ1-1	CASSLQGQRMNTEAFF	TGTGCCAGCAGTTTACAAGGACAGCGCATGAACACTGAAGCTTTCTTT
few	NA	TRBV12-3/TRBV12-4	TRBJ1-1	CASTPAGTGLAEAFF	TGTGCCAGCACCCCCGCGGGAACAGGGCTGGCTGAAGCTTTCTTT
many	TRBD2	TRBV14	TRBJ2-3	CASSPYSGASTDTQYF	TGTGCCAGCAGCCCCTATAGCGGGGCTAGCACAGATACGCAGTATTTT
NA	NA	TRBV7-8	TRBJ1-6	CASSLDNSYNSPLHF	TGTGCCAGCAGCTTAGATAACTCCTATAATTCACCCCTCCACTTT
NA	NA	TRBV7-9	TRBJ1-1	CASRTDHTPNTEAFF	TGTGCCAGCAGGACCGACCACACCCCTAACACTGAAGCTTTCTTT
NA	NA	TRBV4-2	TRBJ2-2	CASSQGSAGELFF	TGTGCCAGCAGCCAAGGGTCTGCCGGGGAGCTGTTTTTT
NA	TRBD1	TRBV11-2	TRBJ1-1	CASSFSTGANTEAFF	TGTGCCAGCAGCTTTTCGACAGGGGCAAACACTGAAGCTTTCTTT
NA	NA	TRBV2	TRBJ2-7	CASSEDQNRQYF	TGTGCCAGCAGTGAAGACCAGAACAGGCAGTACTTC
NA	NA	TRBV5-1	TRBJ1-5	CASSVTPNSNQPQHF	TGCGCCAGCAGCGTGACACCCAATAGCAATCAGCCCCAGCATTTT
few	TRBD2	TRBV5-5	TRBJ2-1	CASSLVGLADSYNEQFF	TGTGCCAGCAGCTTGGTCGGACTAGCAGATTCCTACAATGAGCAGTTCTTC
NA	TRBD2	TRBV7-6	TRBJ2-3	CASSLELAGGTRTDTQYF	TGTGCCAGCAGCTTAGAACTAGCGGGGGGGACTCGCACAGATACGCAGTATTTT
NA	TRBD1	TRBV29-1	TRBJ1-5	CSVGQGVGNQPQHF	TGCAGCGTTGGACAGGGGGTAGGGAATCAGCCCCAGCATTTT
few	NA	TRBV6-2/TRBV6-3	TRBJ2-3	CASSVTTSTDTQYF	TGTGCCAGCAGTGTAACTACCTCCACAGATACGCAGTATTTT